This T cell receptor (beta chain) came from a study of technical replicates of blood from a handful of donors. Some clones are missing from TCRdb's copy, which holds only in-frame ones; the method was immunoSEQ multiplex PCR. The sample contains 15,000 or so clones, more than 70% of which appear only once. The CDR3 totals 13 residues. Germline CDR1 reads SGHRS; CDR2 reads YFSETQ. J lost 6 bases, V lost 5 bases, and 5 bases had no gene match. The sample was PBMCs. The genes are TRBV5-1 and TRBJ1-2; 9 nucleotides line up with TRBD1. The receptor was isolated from a human donor in good health. The CDR3: CASRYGTGNGYTF. The DNA of the CDR3 is TGCGCCAGCAGGTACGGGACAGGGAATGGCTACACCTTC.